Each of the 26 T cell receptor beta chains below was sequenced from the same sample in a study of shared clonotypes between healthy human individuals. The table came from immunoSEQ multiplex PCR; TCRdb's copy has only in-frame clones and leaves some out. The table shows approximately 2.1 million clones, with more than 80% occurring only once. The specimen sequenced was naive CD4+ T cells from PBMCs. Subset indicated: CD45RA+ positively selected. The receptors were sampled from a man in his late teens or twenties in good health. Some clones in this sample may be carry-over from other donors' samples.

This chain links TRBV13 with TRBJ2-1; no definite D call. V gave up 3 bases and J gave up 4 bases, with 7 bases separating them. This CDR3 has 13 amino acids. The V gene's germline CDR1 is PRHDT and CDR2 FYEKMQ (reference sequence). The CDR3: CASSLTLYNEQFF. The CDR3 nucleotides are TGTGCCAGCAGCTTGACCTTATACAATGAGCAGTTCTTC.

The chain uses TRBV5-1 and TRBJ2-7; D is undetermined. The V and J ends lost 9 bases and 0 bases respectively, with 16 bases between them. Germline CDR1 and CDR2: SGHRS and YFSETQ. The CDR3 runs 14 residues. The CDR3 region is CATEAVGVSYEQYF. In nucleotides, the CDR3 is TGCGCCACCGAGGCGGTAGGCGTCTCCTACGAGCAGTACTTC.

The V gene is TRBV15, the J gene TRBJ2-7, with unresolved D. V was pared by 0 bases and J by 0 bases, with 9 bases between. Germline values: CDR1 LNHNV, CDR2 YYDKDF (reference sequence). The length of the CDR3 is 15 residues. CDR3 protein: CATSRDRQPSYEQYF. The CDR3 DNA is TGTGCCACCAGCAGAGATCGGCAGCCCTCCTACGAGCAGTACTTC.

This chain connects TRBV18 to TRBJ2-4; D may be TRBD1 or TRBD2 (5 bases each). V shed 1 base and J shed 0 bases, with 19 bases lying between them. Germline V lookup: CDR1 KGHSH, CDR2 LQKENI. The length of the CDR3 is 19 residues. CDR3 nucleotide sequence: TGTGCCAGCTCACCACTGGGACCGATACGAACCCTAGCCAAAAACATTCAGTACTTC. Amino acids: CASSPLGPIRTLAKNIQYF. Drawing the rest from reference TRBV18 and TRBJ2-4, the complete variable domain is NAGVMQNPRHLVRRRGQEARLRCSPMKGHSHVYWYRQLPEEGLKFMVYLQKENIIDESGMPKERFSAEFPKEGPSILRIQQVVRGDSAAYFCASSPLGPIRTLAKNIQYFGAGTRLSVL.

The chain recombines TRBV7-2 with TRBJ2-7; 8 nucleotides line up with TRBD2. The CDR3 runs to 17 residues. The V segment lost 5 bases and the J segment 2 bases; nucleotides outside the gene matches: 14. Germline CDR1 and CDR2: SGHTA and FQGNSA. The CDR3 reads CASSIPLRREETYEQYF. In DNA form, the CDR3 reads TGTGCCAGCAGCATACCCCTTAGGCGGGAGGAGACCTACGAGCAGTACTTC.

The V and J genes are TRBV28 and TRBJ1-2; D gene ambiguous. V lost 2 bases, J lost 2 bases, and 12 bases lay in between. The germline CDR1 and CDR2 sequences are MDHEN and SYDVKM. This CDR3 is built from 15 residues. The CDR3 spells CASSLTQPGNYGYTF. CDR3 bases: TGTGCCAGCAGTTTAACCCAGCCCGGGAACTATGGCTACACCTTC.

This chain connects TRBV5-4 to TRBJ2-3; D is ambiguous. The germline V gene has CDR1 SGHNT and CDR2 YYREEE (reference sequence). The CDR3 is made up of 14 amino acids. Trimming removed 1 base at V and 6 bases at J, with 12 bases between. The CDR3, as DNA: TGTGCCAGCAGCTTGCGGACGAGCGCTGATACGCAGTATTTT. Encoded protein: CASSLRTSADTQYF.

This rearrangement joins TRBV30 to TRBJ2-5; 15 bases are a match to TRBD2. Looked up from germline, CDR1 is GTSNPN and CDR2 is SVGIG (reference sequence). CDR3 length equals 15 residues. Trimming took 1 base from V and 4 from J; bases not matched to a gene: 1. The CDR3 bases are TGTGCCTGGAGTGAGGGACTAGCGGGAGGAGAGACCCAGTACTTC. Amino acids: CAWSEGLAGGETQYF.

J is TRBJ2-3 and V is TRBV4-1; D call uncertain. Germline CDR1 reads MGHRA; CDR2 reads YSYEKL. The CDR3 loop spans 12 amino acids. V lost 4 bases to trimming and J lost 4 bases, with 6 bases between them. In DNA form, the CDR3 reads TGCGCCAGCAGCCTGAGCCCAGATACGCAGTATTTT. Translating it yields CASSLSPDTQYF.

The table lists this clone with a count of one. This sequence joins TRBV5-1 and TRBJ2-3; D gene ambiguous. The CDR3 is made up of 15 amino acids. The germline V and J ends were trimmed by 1 base and 1 base, with 10 bases remaining between them. In germline, CDR1 is SGHRS, CDR2 YFSETQ. As DNA, the CDR3 is TGCGCCAGCAGCTTGCCTTTAGTTGGCACAGATACGCAGTATTTT. It is translated as CASSLPLVGTDTQYF.

The chain employs TRBV18 and TRBJ2-2; the D gene is possibly TRBD2 (5 bases). Trimming took off 3 bases at V and 4 bases at J, with 15 bases between the two ends. Per germline, CDR1 KGHSH and CDR2 LQKENI. The CDR3 runs 16 residues. CDR3: CASSPSRRGSTGELFF. CDR3 sequence (DNA): TGTGCCAGCTCACCGAGTCGCCGAGGGAGCACCGGGGAGCTGTTTTTT. The complete variable domain, with remaining parts taken from reference TRBV18 and TRBJ2-2, reads NAGVMQNPRHLVRRRGQEARLRCSPMKGHSHVYWYRQLPEEGLKFMVYLQKENIIDESGMPKERFSAEFPKEGPSILRIQQVVRGDSAAYFCASSPSRRGSTGELFFGEGSRLTVL.

A single count supports this clone. The V gene is TRBV10-3, the J gene TRBJ2-5; 8 positions agree with TRBD1. This CDR3 comprises 15 residues. J was trimmed by 5 bases and V by 2 bases; bases with no gene match: 7. Germline V gene lookup returns CDR1 ENHRY and CDR2 SYGVKD. The CDR3 protein is CAISESRQGSETQYF. The CDR3 DNA sequence: TGTGCCATCAGTGAGAGTCGACAGGGGTCGGAGACCCAGTACTTC.

The chain carries TRBV2 and TRBJ2-1; 11 bases are shared with TRBD2. Per the germline V gene, CDR1 is SNHLY and CDR2 is FYNNEI. The V and J ends lost 6 bases and 7 bases, in that order; junction bases with no gene match: 5. The length of the CDR3 is 14 residues. The chain's CDR3 is CASRLAGVINEQFF. The CDR3 DNA reads TGTGCCAGCAGACTAGCGGGAGTAATTAATGAGCAGTTCTTC. The full variable domain, in which reference TRBV2 and TRBJ2-1 provide the parts outside the CDR3, is EPEVTQTPSHQVTQMGQEVILRCVPISNHLYFYWYRQILGQKVEFLVSFYNNEISEKSEIFDDQFSVERPDGSNFTLKIRSTKLEDSAMYFCASRLAGVINEQFFGPGTRLTVL.

The chain is built from TRBV5-1 and TRBJ2-4; D tentatively reads TRBD1 or TRBD2 (5 bases each). The CDR3 contains 14 residues. The ends were cut back, 0 bases at V and 6 bases at J, with 10 bases in the middle. Germline-derived CDR1 and CDR2 are SGHRS and YFSETQ. The CDR3 reads CASSLGQGPNIQYF. Written as DNA, the CDR3 is TGCGCCAGCAGCTTGGGGCAGGGACCAAACATTCAGTACTTC.

The rearrangement joins TRBV30 to TRBJ2-7, with D tentatively TRBD2 (5 bases). Germline CDR1 and CDR2: GTSNPN and SVGIG (reference sequence). V lost 2 bases to trimming and J lost 5 bases, with 7 bases between them. This CDR3 comprises 11 residues. CDR3: CAWSTRDEQYF. The CDR3 DNA follows: TGTGCCTGGAGTACGCGGGACGAGCAGTACTTC.

This clone was found once. The chain combines TRBV7-2 with TRBJ2-1; D tentatively reads TRBD1 or TRBD2 (5 bases each). In germline, CDR1 is SGHTA, CDR2 FQGNSA. V gave up 5 bases and J gave up 15 bases, with 17 bases separating them. The CDR3 is 12 amino acids. The CDR3: CASSAGRDLPFF. The CDR3 nucleotides read TGTGCCAGCAGCGCGGGCCGGGACCTGCCGTTCTTC.

The chain carries TRBV28 and TRBJ2-5; no definite D call. The V and J ends lost 3 bases and 5 bases respectively, with 16 bases between them. CDR1 is MDHEN, CDR2 SYDVKM, per germline. This CDR3 has 15 residues. CDR3 sequence (DNA): TGTGCCAGCAGTTTTTCGGGCCCCCCCGGTGAGACCCAGTACTTC. This gives the protein CASSFSGPPGETQYF.

The rearrangement joins TRBV2 to TRBJ2-3; D remains ambiguous. V gave up 0 bases and J gave up 0 bases, with 7 bases separating them. The CDR3 covers 15 residues. CDR1 and CDR2 from the germline V gene are SNHLY and FYNNEI. Here the CDR3 reads CASSEALYSTDTQYF. The CDR3 nucleotides are TGTGCCAGCAGTGAAGCGCTTTACAGCACAGATACGCAGTATTTT.

This sequence joins TRBV10-3 and TRBJ2-7; D call uncertain. V was cut by 3 bases and J by 2 bases, with 5 bases left in between. CDR1 is ENHRY, CDR2 SYGVKD, per germline. The CDR3 consists of 12 residues. The CDR3: CAISEIAYEQYF. In DNA, the CDR3 is TGTGCCATCAGTGAAATTGCCTACGAGCAGTACTTC.

This chain connects TRBV28 to TRBJ2-5; D is ambiguous. The CDR3 totals 14 residues. With 1 base removed from V and 4 bases from J, the gap between germline ends came to 10 bases. The germline V gene has CDR1 MDHEN and CDR2 SYDVKM. CDR3 sequence: CASSLSGSRETQYF. The CDR3 bases are TGTGCCAGCAGTTTATCAGGCAGCCGAGAGACCCAGTACTTC.

The V and J genes are TRBV7-2 and TRBJ2-5, with 10 positions matching TRBD1. Germline CDR1 and CDR2: SGHTA and FQGNSA. CDR3 length: 14 amino acids. V shed 3 bases, J shed 6 bases, and the junction held 4 bases outside the gene matches. The CDR3 sequence: CASSFDRGPKTQYF. The CDR3 nucleotides are TGTGCCAGCAGCTTTGACAGGGGGCCGAAGACCCAGTACTTC.

The gene calls are TRBV7-8 and TRBJ2-7, with 10 bases that match TRBD2. The ends lost 2 bases at V and 1 base at J; junction bases unmatched: 2. CDR1 is SGHVS, CDR2 FQNEAQ, per germline. The CDR3 runs 15 residues. The CDR3 reads CASSLQREGSYEQYF. DNA of the CDR3: TGTGCCAGCAGCTTACAGCGGGAGGGTTCCTACGAGCAGTACTTC.

The chain recombines TRBV6-1 with TRBJ1-1; the D gene is possibly TRBD1 (5 bases). Germline CDR1 and CDR2: MNHNS and SASEGT. Trimming took off 1 base at V and 9 bases at J, with 24 bases between the two ends. The CDR3 runs to 17 residues. The CDR3 sequence: CASSEVSLARGRTKAFF. CDR3 nucleotides: TGTGCCAGCAGTGAAGTCTCACTGGCCCGGGGCAGGACTAAAGCTTTCTTT.

The rearrangement links TRBV5-5 to TRBJ2-1; 11 bases map to TRBD2. With V trimmed by 0 bases and J by 4 bases, 12 bases remained unmatched. This CDR3 contains 19 residues. Germline V gene data show CDR1 as SGHKS and CDR2 as YYEKEE (reference sequence). This CDR3 reads CASSLVQGYTSGRYNEQFF. The CDR3 DNA reads as TGTGCCAGCAGCTTGGTACAGGGGTATACTAGCGGGAGATACAATGAGCAGTTCTTC.

J is TRBJ2-7 and V is TRBV15; 8 bases are a match to TRBD2. The CDR3 runs 15 residues. The germline V gene encodes CDR1 LNHNV and CDR2 YYDKDF (reference sequence). The J segment lost 1 base and the V segment lost 0 bases, leaving 2 bases of the junction unmatched. The CDR3 DNA reads as TGTGCCACCAGCAGAGATCCGGGAGGGTCCTACGAGCAGTACTTC. It translates to CATSRDPGGSYEQYF.

V and J are TRBV4-2 and TRBJ1-4, with TRBD1 matching over 8 bases. CDR1 and CDR2 from the germline V gene are LGHNA and YNFKEQ. This CDR3 has 16 amino acids. The junction had 9 bases not matched to a gene; V was cut back by 5 bases and J by 4 bases. CDR3 amino acids: CASSALLTGVNEKLFF. In DNA, the CDR3 is TGTGCCAGCAGCGCCCTATTGACAGGGGTTAATGAAAAACTGTTTTTT.